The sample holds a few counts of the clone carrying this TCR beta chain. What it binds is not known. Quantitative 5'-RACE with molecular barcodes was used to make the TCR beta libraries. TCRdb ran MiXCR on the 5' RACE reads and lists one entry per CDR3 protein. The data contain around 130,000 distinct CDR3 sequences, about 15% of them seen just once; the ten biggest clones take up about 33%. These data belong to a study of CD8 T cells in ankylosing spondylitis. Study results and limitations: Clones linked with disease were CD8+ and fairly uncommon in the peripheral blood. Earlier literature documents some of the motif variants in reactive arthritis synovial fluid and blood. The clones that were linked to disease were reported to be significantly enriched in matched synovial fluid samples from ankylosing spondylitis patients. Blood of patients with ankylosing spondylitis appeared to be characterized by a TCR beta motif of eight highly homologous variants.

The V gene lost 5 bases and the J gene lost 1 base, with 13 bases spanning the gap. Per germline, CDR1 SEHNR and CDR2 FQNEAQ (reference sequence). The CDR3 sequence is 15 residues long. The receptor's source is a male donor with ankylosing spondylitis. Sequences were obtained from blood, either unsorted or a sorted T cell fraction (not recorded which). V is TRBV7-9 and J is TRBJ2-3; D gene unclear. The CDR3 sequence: CASSPQVGRTDTQYF. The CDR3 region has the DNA TGTGCCAGCAGCCCCCAAGTGGGCCGCACAGATACGCAGTATTTT.